One TCR beta chain is described in this entry. Antigen: not known. The study defined stable Graves' hyperthyroidism as no ophthalmopathy progression within 18 months. This entry belongs to a study of T cells in Graves' hyperthyroidism and ophthalmopathy. Findings of the study overall: Ophthalmopathy, which appeared later, was predicted by the model a median about 5.9 months before onset. Among clonotypes expanded in thyroid above 0.001, most were also found in blood.

The source material, RNA transcripts, was used to amplify TCR beta CDR3 regions. Primed by the HTBI set, a first-round RT-PCR was run on the TCR CDR3. One entry per CDR3 protein results from TCRdb running MiXCR on the multiplex PCR reads. Of almost 600,000 distinct CDR3 sequences in the sample, 40% to 55% were seen once. The ends were cut back, 1 base at V and 10 bases at J, with 14 bases in the middle. The V gene's germline CDR1 is SNHLY and CDR2 FYNNEI. The CDR3 length is 15 residues. This sequence was found in a woman aged 18 to 35 with Graves' hyperthyroidism. The chain links TRBV2 to TRBJ1-6, with D hard to call. Specimen: peripheral blood or thyroid tissue (not recorded which). CDR3 DNA: TGTGCCAGCAGTGAAGGGCAGTCGGATCTCTCACCCCTCCACTTT. Translating it yields CASSEGQSDLSPLHF.